A selection of T cell receptor beta chains follows, all from one sample in a study of blood T cell repertoires in COVID-19. Sequencing used immunoSEQ multiplex PCR; TCRdb keeps in-frame clones, though not all of them. The table lists approximately 240,000 clones, about nine tenths of them singletons, with roughly 6.3% in the top ten. Input material: PBMCs or T cells enriched from blood (not recorded which). The receptor set was obtained from a woman younger than 45 with acute COVID-19. Both conserved end residues are trimmed from each CDR3. Not every row has a clone size; where given, it reads once, few, many or a size class.

>TRBJ1-1|NA|TRBV4-1
ASSQVGAPNTEAF
>TRBJ1-2|few|TRBV28
ARDSRETSGMITNYGYT
>TRBJ2-1|NA|TRBV19
ASSMERGGRHNEQF
>TRBJ2-3|NA|TRBV7-8
ASSLLLAGASTDTQY
>TRBJ2-5|NA|TRBV19
ASSSLAQETQY
>TRBJ1-1|NA|TRBV28
ASSFGDRGITEAF
>TRBJ1-1|NA|TRBV19
ASSTPWRGNTEAF
>TRBJ1-1|NA|TRBV7-2
ASSLLQGNTEAF
>TRBJ2-7|NA|TRBV2
ASSGPLASRSYEQY
>TRBJ1-6|NA|TRBV7-8
ASSLGGQGKAPLH
>TRBJ1-2|NA|TRBV11-2
ASSLGPGTVYGYT